Below are 3 T cell receptor beta chains sequenced from a single sample in a study of blood T cells in healthy people across ages. A second about 6 to 12 cycle PCR used barcoded and J-beta primers. TCRdb re-called the 5' RACE reads through MiXCR, storing one row per CDR3 protein. This table holds 650,000 to 800,000 distinct CDR3 sequences, approximately 44% found once. Sample: blood. Source of these receptors: a man in his sixties in good health.

This clonotype was counted many times. This chain links TRBV7-9 with TRBJ2-3; D tentatively fits TRBD1 or TRBD2 (6 bases each). Looked up from germline, CDR1 is SEHNR and CDR2 is FQNEAQ (reference sequence). The ends were cut back, 3 bases at V and 3 bases at J, with 19 bases in the middle. This CDR3 comprises 17 residues. The DNA of the CDR3 is TGTGCCAGCAGCTTGGCGAAAGGGCAGGGGAGGACAGATACGCAGTATTTT. Residues: CASSLAKGQGRTDTQYF.

This chain links TRBV5-1 with TRBJ2-3, with 8 bases identical to TRBD1. The germline V gene has CDR1 SGHRS and CDR2 YFSETQ. This CDR3 comprises 16 residues. V shed 0 bases, J shed 2 bases, and the junction held 5 bases outside the gene matches. In DNA form, the CDR3 reads TGCGCCAGCAGCTTGGCAGGACAGGGTACCACAGATACGCAGTATTTT. Its protein product is CASSLAGQGTTDTQYF.

The gene calls are TRBV7-9 and TRBJ2-5, with 8 bases fitting TRBD2. The germline V gene encodes CDR1 SEHNR and CDR2 FQNEAQ (reference sequence). There are 15 residues in the CDR3. V was pared by 5 bases and J by 11 bases, with 16 bases of the junction left unmatched. CDR3 DNA: TGTGCCAGCAGCCCCCCAGCGGGGGACTACAATGAGCAGTACTTC. As protein: CASSPPAGDYNEQYF.